Presented here are 3 T cell receptor beta chains from one specimen sequenced in a study of blood T cell repertoires in COVID-19 (dated by TCRdb to the early 2020s). The library was produced with the immunoSEQ multiplex PCR assay. TCRdb stores this immuneACCESS table with in-frame sequences only. Part of the clones is absent; in the studies checked, under half of the shortfall reflects unresolved V genes, and no reason is known for the rest. This sample comprises about 340,000 clones, about 86% of them detected only once. Roughly 4.2% of the sample belongs to the ten largest clones. Material for sequencing was PBMCs or T cells enriched from blood (not recorded which). The receptors were sampled from a woman aged 40-49 years with acute COVID-19.

The gene calls are TRBV5-6 and TRBJ2-1, with 8 positions matching TRBD1. The V segment lost 4 bases and the J segment 6 bases; nucleotides outside the gene matches: 12. The CDR3 consists of 16 residues. From germline, CDR1 is SGHDT and CDR2 YYEEEE. This chain's CDR3 is CASSMFRGPVSNEQFF. CDR3 nucleotide sequence: TGTGCCAGCAGCATGTTCAGGGGGCCCGTCAGCAATGAGCAGTTCTTC.

CDR3 sequence: CASSEENRRGNIQYF. CDR3 DNA: TGTGCCAGCAGTGAGGAGAACCGACGGGGGAACATTCAGTACTTC. The chain combines TRBV2 with TRBJ2-4, with D maybe TRBD2 (6 bases). CDR1 and CDR2 from the germline V gene are SNHLY and FYNNEI. The CDR3 extends over 15 amino acids. Trimming left V 3 bases short and J 7 bases short, with 16 bases between.

The rearrangement uses TRBV27 and TRBJ1-2, with D unclear. The V gene's germline CDR1 is MNHEY and CDR2 SMNVEV (reference sequence). This CDR3 region has 18 residues. Trimming pared 2 bases from V and 3 bases from J, leaving 22 bases between. CDR3 sequence: CASSLLTNNRGLHYGYTF. The DNA of the CDR3 is TGTGCCAGCAGTTTACTCACCAATAACAGAGGGCTGCACTATGGCTACACCTTC.